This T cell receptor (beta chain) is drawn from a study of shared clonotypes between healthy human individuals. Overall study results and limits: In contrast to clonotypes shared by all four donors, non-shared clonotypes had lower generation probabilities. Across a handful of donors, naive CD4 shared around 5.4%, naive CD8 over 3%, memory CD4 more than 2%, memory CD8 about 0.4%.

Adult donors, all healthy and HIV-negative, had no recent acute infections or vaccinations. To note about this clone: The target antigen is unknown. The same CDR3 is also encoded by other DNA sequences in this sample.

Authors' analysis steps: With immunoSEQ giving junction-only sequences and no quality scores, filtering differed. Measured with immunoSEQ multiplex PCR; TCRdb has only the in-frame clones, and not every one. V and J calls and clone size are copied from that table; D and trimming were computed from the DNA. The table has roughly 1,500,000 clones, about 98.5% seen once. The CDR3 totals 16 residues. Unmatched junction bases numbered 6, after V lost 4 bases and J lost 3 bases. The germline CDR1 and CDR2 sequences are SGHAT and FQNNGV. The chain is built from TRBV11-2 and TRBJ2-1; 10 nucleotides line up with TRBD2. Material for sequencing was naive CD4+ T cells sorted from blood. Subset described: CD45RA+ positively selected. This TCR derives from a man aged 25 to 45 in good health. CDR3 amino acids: CASSSQREGLYNEQFF. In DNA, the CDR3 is TGTGCCAGCAGCTCACAGCGGGAGGGCCTCTACAATGAGCAGTTCTTC.